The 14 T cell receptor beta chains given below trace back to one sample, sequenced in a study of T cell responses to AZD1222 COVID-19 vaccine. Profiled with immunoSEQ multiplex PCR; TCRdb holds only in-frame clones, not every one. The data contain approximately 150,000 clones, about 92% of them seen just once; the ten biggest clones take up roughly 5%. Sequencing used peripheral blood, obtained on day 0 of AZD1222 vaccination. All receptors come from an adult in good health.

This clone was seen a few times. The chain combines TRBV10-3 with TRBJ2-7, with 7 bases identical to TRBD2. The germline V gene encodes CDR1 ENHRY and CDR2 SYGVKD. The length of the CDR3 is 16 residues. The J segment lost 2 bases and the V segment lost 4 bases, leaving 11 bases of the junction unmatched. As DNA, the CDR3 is TGTGCCATCAGTGTAATATCTAGCGGCCCTCCCTACGAGCAGTACTTC. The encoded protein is CAISVISSGPPYEQYF.

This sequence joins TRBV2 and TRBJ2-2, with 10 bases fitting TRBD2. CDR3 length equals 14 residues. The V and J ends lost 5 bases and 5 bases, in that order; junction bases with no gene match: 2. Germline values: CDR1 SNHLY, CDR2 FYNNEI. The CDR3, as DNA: TGTGCCAGCAGTCCACTAGCGGGGACCGGGGAGCTGTTTTTT. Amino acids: CASSPLAGTGELFF. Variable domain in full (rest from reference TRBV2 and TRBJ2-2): EPEVTQTPSHQVTQMGQEVILRCVPISNHLYFYWYRQILGQKVEFLVSFYNNEISEKSEIFDDQFSVERPDGSNFTLKIRSTKLEDSAMYFCASSPLAGTGELFFGEGSRLTVL.

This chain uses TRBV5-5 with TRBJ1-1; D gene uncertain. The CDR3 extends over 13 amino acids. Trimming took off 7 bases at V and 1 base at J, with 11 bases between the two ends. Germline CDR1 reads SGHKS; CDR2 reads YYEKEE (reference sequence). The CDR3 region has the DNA TGTGCCAGCTCGGCCTTTTGGAACACTGAAGCTTTCTTT. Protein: CASSAFWNTEAFF.

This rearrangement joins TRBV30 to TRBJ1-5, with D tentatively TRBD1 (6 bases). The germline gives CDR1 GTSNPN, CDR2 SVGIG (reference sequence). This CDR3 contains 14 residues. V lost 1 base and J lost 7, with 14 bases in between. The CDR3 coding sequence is TGTGCCTGGAGTGACGTGGGGGGCGAGCAGCCCCAGCATTTT. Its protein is CAWSDVGGEQPQHF.

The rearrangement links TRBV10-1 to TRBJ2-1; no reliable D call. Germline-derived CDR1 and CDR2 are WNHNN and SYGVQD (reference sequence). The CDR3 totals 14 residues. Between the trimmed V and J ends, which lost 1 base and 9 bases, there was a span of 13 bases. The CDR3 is CASSELVGSGEQFF. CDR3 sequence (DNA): TGCGCCAGCAGTGAGTTGGTAGGGTCGGGTGAGCAGTTCTTC.

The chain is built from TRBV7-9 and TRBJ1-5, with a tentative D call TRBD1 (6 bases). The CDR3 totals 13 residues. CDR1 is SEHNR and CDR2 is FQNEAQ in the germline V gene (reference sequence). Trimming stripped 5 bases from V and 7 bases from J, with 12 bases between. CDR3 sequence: CASSPTGGQPQHF. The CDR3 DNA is TGTGCCAGCAGCCCGACGGGGGGCCAGCCCCAGCATTTT.

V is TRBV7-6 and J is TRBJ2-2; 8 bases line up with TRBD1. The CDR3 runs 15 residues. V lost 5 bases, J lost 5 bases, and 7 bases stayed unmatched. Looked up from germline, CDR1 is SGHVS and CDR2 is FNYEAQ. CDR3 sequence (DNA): TGTGCCAGCAGCCGATTAAACAGGGGGACCGGGGAGCTGTTTTTT. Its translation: CASSRLNRGTGELFF.

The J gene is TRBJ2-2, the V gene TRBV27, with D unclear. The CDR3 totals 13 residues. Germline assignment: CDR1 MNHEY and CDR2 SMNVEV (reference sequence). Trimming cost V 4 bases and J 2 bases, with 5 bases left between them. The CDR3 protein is CASSSTNTGELFF. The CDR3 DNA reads TGTGCCAGCAGTTCCACAAACACCGGGGAGCTGTTTTTT.

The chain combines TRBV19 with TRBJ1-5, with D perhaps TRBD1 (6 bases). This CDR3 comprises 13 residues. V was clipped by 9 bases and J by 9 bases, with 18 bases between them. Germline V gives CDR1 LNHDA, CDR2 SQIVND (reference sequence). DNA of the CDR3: TGTGCCAGCAGGGGCCGTAACACAGGGCCCCAGCATTTT. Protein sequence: CASRGRNTGPQHF. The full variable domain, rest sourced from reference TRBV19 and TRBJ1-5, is DGGITQSPKYLFRKEGQNVTLSCEQNLNHDAMYWYRQDPGQGLRLIYYSQIVNDFQKGDIAEGYSVSREKKESFPLTVTSAQKNPTAFYLCASRGRNTGPQHFGDGTRLSIL.

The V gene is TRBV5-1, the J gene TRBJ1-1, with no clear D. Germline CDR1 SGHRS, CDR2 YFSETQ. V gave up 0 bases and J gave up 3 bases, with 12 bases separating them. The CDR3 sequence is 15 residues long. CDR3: CASSLEIGSHTEAFF. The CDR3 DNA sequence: TGCGCCAGCAGCTTGGAGATCGGGAGTCACACTGAAGCTTTCTTT.

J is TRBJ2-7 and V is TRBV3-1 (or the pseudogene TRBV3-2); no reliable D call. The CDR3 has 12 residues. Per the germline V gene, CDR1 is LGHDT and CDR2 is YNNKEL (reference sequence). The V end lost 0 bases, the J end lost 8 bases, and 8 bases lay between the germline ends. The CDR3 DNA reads TGTGCCAGCAGCCAAGATAATAGTAAGCAGTACTTC. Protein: CASSQDNSKQYF.

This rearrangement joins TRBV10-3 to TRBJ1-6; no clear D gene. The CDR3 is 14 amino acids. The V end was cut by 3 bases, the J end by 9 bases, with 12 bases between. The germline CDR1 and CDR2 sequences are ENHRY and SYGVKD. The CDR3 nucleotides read TGTGCCATCAGTGATGGCTCTCAAATTTCACCCCTCCACTTT. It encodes CAISDGSQISPLHF.

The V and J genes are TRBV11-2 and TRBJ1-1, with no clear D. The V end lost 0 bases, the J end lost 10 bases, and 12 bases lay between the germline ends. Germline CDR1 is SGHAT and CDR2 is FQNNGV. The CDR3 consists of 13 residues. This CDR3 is CASSLDLARRAFF. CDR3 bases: TGTGCCAGCAGCTTAGATCTAGCCCGGCGAGCTTTCTTT.

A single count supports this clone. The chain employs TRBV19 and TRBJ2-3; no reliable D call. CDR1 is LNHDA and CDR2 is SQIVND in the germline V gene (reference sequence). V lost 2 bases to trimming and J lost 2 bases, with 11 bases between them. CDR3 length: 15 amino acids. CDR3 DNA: TGTGCCAGTAGTATAATAGGATCAGTCACAGATACGCAGTATTTT. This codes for CASSIIGSVTDTQYF.